The rows below give T cell receptor beta chains drawn from one sample of a study of blood T cell repertoires in COVID-19. The protocol was immunoSEQ multiplex PCR, while the TCRdb copy is restricted to in-frame clones and leaves out a portion. The sample gives about 98,000 clones, more than 75% of which show up once; around 3% is in the top ten. Sequencing was done on a sample of peripheral blood. The receptors shown here come from a man in his forties or fifties with active or convalescent COVID-19. Both conserved end residues are part of each CDR3. A D gene is named only where the DNA matches it firmly. For some rows the clone size is stated as once, few or many, or as a class when expanded; others skip it.

V gene	clone size	J gene	D gene	CDR3 protein	CDR3 DNA
TRBV2	NA	TRBJ2-1	TRBD2	CASGPTYGGAMDEQFF	TGTGCCAGCGGACCTACGTACGGGGGGGCGATGGATGAGCAGTTCTTC
TRBV6-6	NA	TRBJ1-2	TRBD1	CASRDRANYGYTF	TGTGCCAGCCGAGACAGGGCGAACTATGGCTACACCTTC
TRBV27	NA	TRBJ2-1	NA	CASRPDRSSYNEQFF	TGTGCCAGCAGACCCGACAGGAGCTCCTACAATGAGCAGTTCTTC
TRBV12-3/TRBV12-4	NA	TRBJ1-2	NA	CASSNTGGYTF	TGTGCCAGCAGCAACACAGGAGGCTACACCTTC
TRBV19	NA	TRBJ2-7	TRBD2	CASSSSAGTYEQYF	TGTGCCAGTAGTAGTTCAGCGGGGACCTACGAGCAGTACTTC
TRBV4-3	NA	TRBJ2-1	NA	CASSHGGIVSGEQFF	TGCGCCAGCAGTCACGGCGGGATCGTCAGTGGTGAGCAGTTCTTC
TRBV29-1	NA	TRBJ1-1	NA	CSVVTGTSEAFF	TGCAGCGTGGTGACGGGGACTAGTGAAGCTTTCTTT
TRBV30	few	TRBJ1-5	NA	CAAGGGGNQPQHF	TGTGCCGCGGGAGGCGGGGGCAATCAGCCCCAGCATTTT
TRBV5-6	NA	TRBJ2-2	TRBD2	CASSFLAGAGELFF	TGTGCCAGCAGCTTCCTAGCGGGGGCCGGGGAGCTGTTTTTT
TRBV3-1/TRBV3-2	NA	TRBJ1-1	TRBD1	CASSQGQTEAFF	TGTGCCAGCAGCCAGGGACAGACTGAAGCTTTCTTT
TRBV28	NA	TRBJ2-7	TRBD2	CASSLYSGGVYEQYF	TGTGCCAGCAGTTTATATAGCGGGGGTGTATACGAGCAGTACTTC
TRBV5-6	few	TRBJ2-3	NA	CASSIRQISTDTQYF	TGTGCCAGCAGCATTAGACAGATTAGCACAGATACGCAGTATTTT
TRBV12-3/TRBV12-4	NA	TRBJ2-5	TRBD1	CASSRQGPETQYF	TGTGCCAGCAGCCGACAGGGCCCAGAGACCCAGTACTTC
TRBV28	NA	TRBJ2-7	TRBD1	CASIPGTGSYEQYF	TGTGCCAGCATCCCTGGGACAGGGTCCTACGAGCAGTACTTC
TRBV20-1	few	TRBJ1-4	NA	CSARLGKLFF	TGCAGTGCTCGACTTGGGAAACTGTTTTTT
TRBV4-1	NA	TRBJ2-3	TRBD2	CASSQDSAGGDGTQYF	TGCGCCAGCAGCCAAGATTCAGCGGGGGGTGACGGTACGCAGTATTTT
TRBV27	NA	TRBJ2-3	TRBD2	CASSRLAGGDTQYF	TGTGCCAGCAGTCGACTAGCGGGGGGGGATACGCAGTATTTT
TRBV18	once	TRBJ1-5	NA	CASSPEGEPQHF	TGTGCCAGCTCACCAGAGGGAGAGCCCCAGCATTTT
TRBV6-5	NA	TRBJ1-1	NA	CASSPRAGSNTEAFF	TGTGCCAGCAGTCCACGGGCGGGGTCGAACACTGAAGCTTTCTTT
TRBV12-3/TRBV12-4	NA	TRBJ1-5	NA	CASSLNQPQHF	TGTGCCAGCAGTCTAAATCAGCCCCAGCATTTT
TRBV7-2	NA	TRBJ1-3	NA	CASSLTPAGGNTIYF	TGTGCCAGCAGCTTAACCCCTGCGGGAGGAAACACCATATATTTT
TRBV29-1	NA	TRBJ2-4	NA	CSVPGIPKNIQYF	TGCAGCGTCCCCGGGATACCCAAAAACATTCAGTACTTC
TRBV10-1	NA	TRBJ1-3	NA	CASSESYGSTIYF	TGCGCCAGCAGTGAGTCCTACGGGAGCACCATATATTTT
TRBV10-1	NA	TRBJ1-1	NA	CASSESQTPNTEAFF	TGCGCCAGCAGTGAGTCGCAGACACCCAACACTGAAGCTTTCTTT
TRBV14	NA	TRBJ2-3	TRBD2	CASSHRLAGAFTDTQYF	TGTGCCAGCAGCCATCGACTAGCGGGGGCGTTCACAGATACGCAGTATTTT
TRBV7-2	NA	TRBJ1-6	TRBD1	CASVTLQGDNSPLHF	TGTGCCAGCGTAACCTTACAGGGGGATAATTCACCCCTCCACTTT
TRBV10-3	NA	TRBJ1-5	TRBD1	CAVGDRSNQPQHF	TGTGCCGTCGGGGACAGAAGCAATCAGCCCCAGCATTTT
TRBV6-5	NA	TRBJ1-2	NA	CASTEGAARGYTF	TGTGCCAGCACCGAAGGCGCGGCCCGGGGCTACACCTTC
TRBV19	NA	TRBJ1-2	TRBD1	CASSTAGTGIYGYTF	TGTGCCAGTAGTACCGCCGGGACAGGCATCTATGGCTACACCTTC
TRBV10-2	NA	TRBJ1-2	TRBD1	CASNHQGENYGYTF	TGCGCCAGCAATCACCAGGGGGAGAACTATGGCTACACCTTC
TRBV2	NA	TRBJ2-5	NA	CASSELEETQYF	TGTGCCAGCAGTGAACTAGAAGAGACCCAGTACTTC
TRBV2	NA	TRBJ1-4	TRBD1	CASSTGGTTNEKLFF	TGTGCCAGCAGTACAGGGGGAACAACTAATGAAAAACTGTTTTTT
TRBV5-1	few	TRBJ1-4	TRBD1	CASSLYPGQGDEKLFF	TGCGCCAGCAGCTTATACCCGGGACAGGGCGATGAAAAACTGTTTTTT
TRBV28	NA	TRBJ2-1	TRBD2	CASSTTRTSGGYNEQFF	TGTGCCAGCAGTACCACTAGGACTAGCGGGGGCTACAATGAGCAGTTCTTC
TRBV1	once	TRBJ2-6	NA	CTSSQGKRGPGANVLTF	TGCACCAGCAGCCAAGGGAAGAGGGGGCCCGGGGCCAACGTCCTGACTTTC
TRBV19	NA	TRBJ2-1	TRBD1	CASSFTDHRDRVNPYSDEQFF	TGTGCCAGTAGTTTTACGGATCACCGGGACAGGGTTAACCCTTACAGCGATGAGCAGTTCTTC
TRBV7-8	NA	TRBJ1-5	TRBD1	CASSYGQGVRPQHF	TGTGCCAGCAGCTATGGACAGGGGGTAAGGCCCCAGCATTTT
TRBV7-8	once	TRBJ2-2	NA	CASSLGAGGELFF	TGTGCCAGCAGCTTAGGGGCGGGCGGGGAGCTGTTTTTT
TRBV14	NA	TRBJ1-6	NA	CASRLDSSNSPLHF	TGTGCCAGCAGGCTAGACAGTTCTAATTCACCCCTCCACTTT
TRBV19	NA	TRBJ1-1	TRBD1	CASSTTGPPMNTEAFF	TGTGCCAGTAGTACGACAGGGCCGCCCATGAACACTGAAGCTTTCTTT
TRBV18	NA	TRBJ2-1	NA	CASSKNRQGPSYNEQFF	TGTGCCAGCTCAAAAAACCGCCAGGGCCCGTCGTACAATGAGCAGTTCTTC